This T cell receptor (beta chain) is drawn from a study of blood T cells in healthy people across ages. Study-wide findings and caveats: A strong correlation was seen between TCR beta diversity and naive T cell percentage.

Using a J-beta primer mix together with a sample-barcoded 5' primer, a second PCR was run for roughly 6 to 12 cycles. MiXCR, applied by TCRdb to the 5' RACE reads, yields one record per CDR3 protein. The sample holds around 1.5 million distinct CDR3 sequences; approximately 59% are singletons and the top ten take 5.5% to 8%. Donors were systemically healthy Caucasian individuals from Russia aged roughly 6 to 100 years. Peripheral blood from each donor was collected in a volume of 9.5 to 10 milliliters. Comments on this clonotype: Its antigen is as yet unknown.

CDR1 SGDLS and CDR2 YYNGEE come from the germline V gene. The V gene lost 4 bases and the J gene lost 5 bases, with 18 bases spanning the gap. This CDR3 is built from 15 residues. The sequenced sample was blood. The sequence was collected from a man aged 18 to 30 in good health. V gene TRBV9 combines with J gene TRBJ1-2; D remains ambiguous. The CDR3 is CASSFLPEAGYGYTF. CDR3 bases: TGTGCCAGCAGCTTTCTTCCGGAGGCGGGGTATGGCTACACCTTC.